These 27 T cell receptor beta chains originate from one sample sequenced in a study of blood T cell repertoires in COVID-19 (dated by TCRdb to about 2020). Receptors were amplified or captured by the immunoSEQ multiplex PCR assay. This immuneACCESS table, as held by TCRdb, lists in-frame sequences with V and J called but not all clones. Of the missing ones, under half trace to an unresolved V gene in checked studies; the others have no known cause. The sample table shows 250,000 to 400,000 clones, and 85% are seen once. Of the sample, about 2% falls within the top ten clones. The specimen was PBMCs or T cells enriched from blood (not recorded which). The receptors were gathered from a woman in her thirties who had been exposed to COVID-19.

The V and J genes are TRBV6-6 and TRBJ1-4; no clear D. V lost 8 bases, J lost 5 bases, and 15 bases lay in between. CDR1 is MNHNY and CDR2 is SVGAGI in the germline V gene (reference sequence). The CDR3 runs to 14 residues. The CDR3 nucleotides read TGTGCCAGCGGCACGTATGGCGGAAATGAAAAACTGTTTTTT. Amino acid sequence: CASGTYGGNEKLFF.

The count of this clone is one. The rearrangement joins TRBV14 to TRBJ1-6; no clear D. The CDR3 extends over 13 amino acids. Germline values: CDR1 SGHDN, CDR2 FVKESK. Trimming cost V 5 bases and J 10 bases, with 12 bases left between them. The CDR3 region is CASSTNWESPLHF. The CDR3 bases are TGTGCCAGCAGCACAAACTGGGAGTCACCCCTCCACTTT.

V is TRBV5-5 and J is TRBJ1-3, with no clear D. CDR1 SGHKS and CDR2 YYEKEE come from the germline V gene (reference sequence). Trimming shortened V by 0 bases and J by 2 bases, and 9 bases separated the two germline ends. CDR3 length equals 15 residues. As DNA, the CDR3 is TGTGCCAGCAGCTTGGTCTTCAGTACTGGAAACACCATATATTTT. Translation: CASSLVFSTGNTIYF.

The chain carries TRBV11-2 and TRBJ2-5, with 11 bases matching TRBD2. CDR1 and CDR2 (germline): SGHAT, FQNNGV. The CDR3 runs 16 residues. Unmatched junction bases numbered 7, after V lost 3 bases and J lost 4 bases. CDR3 nucleotides: TGTGCCAGCAGCTTGGTTGGGACTAGCGGCGGAGAGACCCAGTACTTC. Protein sequence: CASSLVGTSGGETQYF.

Only a few counts were recorded for this clone. The chain uses TRBV6-1 and TRBJ2-1; D unresolved. V lost 1 base and J lost 10, with 11 bases in between. Germline V CDR1 and CDR2: MNHNS, SASEGT. The CDR3 runs 13 residues. The CDR3 DNA follows: TGTGCCAGCAGTGAAGTCTTGAGAAGCGAGCAGTTCTTC. Translating gives CASSEVLRSEQFF.

The chain recombines TRBV4-1 with TRBJ1-1, with 7 bases fitting TRBD1. The germline gives CDR1 MGHRA, CDR2 YSYEKL. The junction had 8 bases not matched to a gene; V was cut back by 3 bases and J by 1 base. This CDR3 is built from 16 residues. As DNA, the CDR3 is TGCGCCAGCAGCCAGGTGCCGGGACAGCGGAACACTGAAGCTTTCTTT. It translates to CASSQVPGQRNTEAFF.

V usage is TRBV3-1 (or the pseudogene TRBV3-2) and J usage is TRBJ1-2; D unresolved. CDR1 and CDR2 (germline): LGHDT, YNNKEL (reference sequence). CDR3 length equals 14 residues. V lost 0 bases and J 7 bases, leaving 12 bases between the germline ends. The CDR3 region has the DNA TGTGCCAGCAGCCAAGAGGAGAGGAGATCTGGCTACACCTTC. The encoded protein is CASSQEERRSGYTF.

The chain carries TRBV10-2 and TRBJ2-1; D unclear. Deletions cut 8 bases from V and 3 bases from J, with 11 bases between. The CDR3 spans 13 residues. Germline V gives CDR1 WSHSY, CDR2 SAAADI. The CDR3 coding sequence is TGCGCCAGCGCCAGTCACAACTACAATGAGCAGTTCTTC. Translation: CASASHNYNEQFF.

This clone was seen a handful of times. The chain employs TRBV3-1 (or the pseudogene TRBV3-2) and TRBJ1-2; D gene unclear. V was cut by 4 bases and J by 5 bases, with 5 bases left in between. The CDR3 runs 11 residues. Looked up from germline, CDR1 is LGHDT and CDR2 is YNNKEL (reference sequence). CDR3 region: CASSLQYGYTF. The CDR3 region has the DNA TGTGCCAGCAGCCTGCAGTATGGCTACACCTTC.

The chain is built from TRBV10-3 and TRBJ1-1; D is unresolved. In germline, CDR1 is ENHRY, CDR2 SYGVKD. The V gene lost 1 base and the J gene lost 4 bases, with 7 bases spanning the gap. This CDR3 has 13 residues. This chain's CDR3 is CAISEFLSTEAFF. CDR3 bases: TGTGCCATCAGTGAGTTTCTGAGCACTGAAGCTTTCTTT.

The chain uses TRBV4-3 and TRBJ1-2, with a possible D match to TRBD1 (5 bases). The CDR3 covers 14 residues. In germline, CDR1 is LGHNA, CDR2 YSLEER. V dropped 0 bases and J dropped 11 bases, with 16 bases sitting between them. The CDR3 loop reads CASSQEDTGLGYTF. Written as DNA, the CDR3 is TGCGCCAGCAGCCAAGAAGACACAGGCCTTGGTTACACCTTC.

About this clone: The same CDR3 also results from other DNA sequences found in this sample. V is TRBV28 and J is TRBJ1-3, with a possible D match to TRBD1 (5 bases). The germline CDR1 and CDR2 sequences are MDHEN and SYDVKM. The V end lost 2 bases, the J end lost 3 bases, and 8 bases lay between the germline ends. The length of the CDR3 is 14 residues. The chain's CDR3 is CASSLPRDGNTIYF. The CDR3 DNA sequence: TGTGCCAGCAGTTTACCCAGGGATGGAAACACCATATATTTT.

The chain employs TRBV29-1 and TRBJ2-2; 14 bases line up with TRBD2. The CDR3 contains 16 residues. The V gene's germline CDR1 is SQVTM and CDR2 ANQGSEA. V shed 6 bases, J shed 6 bases, and the junction held 9 bases outside the gene matches. This CDR3 is CSVDLRGLAGAGELFF. As DNA, the CDR3 is TGCAGCGTCGACTTACGGGGACTAGCGGGAGCCGGGGAGCTGTTTTTT.

The gene calls are TRBV7-2 and TRBJ2-3, with 10 bases matching TRBD1. Germline CDR1 is SGHTA and CDR2 is FQGNSA. CDR3 length: 15 residues. Unmatched junction bases numbered 7, after V lost 5 bases and J lost 5 bases. The CDR3 DNA sequence: TGTGCCAGCAGCCCCCGGGACAGGGGTGAAGATACGCAGTATTTT. Protein: CASSPRDRGEDTQYF.

The table lists this clone with many counts. This chain joins TRBV12-2 and TRBJ1-4; the table's D call TRBD1 went unverified against the DNA. TRBV12-2 is an annotated pseudogene. The CDR3 has 15 amino acids. CDR3 region: CASRLVGDRDEKLFF. CDR3 nucleotides: TGTGCAAGTCGCTTAGTGGGGGACAGGGATGAAAAACTGTTTTTT.

This chain joins TRBV6-5 and TRBJ1-1; TRBD1 is a possible D gene (6 bases). With 4 bases removed from V and 3 bases from J, the gap between germline ends came to 15 bases. Germline lookup yields CDR1 MNHEY and CDR2 SVGAGI. This CDR3 region has 15 residues. The CDR3 protein is CASSSGGGGHTEAFF. The CDR3 region has the DNA TGTGCCAGCAGTTCAGGCGGGGGGGGCCACACTGAAGCTTTCTTT.

The chain recombines TRBV12-3 or TRBV12-4 with TRBJ2-7, with D possibly being TRBD1 (6 bases). The V end was cut by 4 bases, the J end by 0 bases, with 7 bases between. The CDR3 extends over 13 amino acids. The CDR3 reads CASSWDTSYEQYF. The CDR3 DNA follows: TGTGCCAGCAGTTGGGACACCTCCTACGAGCAGTACTTC.

This chain links TRBV7-3 with TRBJ2-2, with TRBD1 matching 8 bases. Germline-derived CDR1 and CDR2 are SGHTA and FQGTGA. The CDR3 extends over 16 amino acids. J lost 0 bases, V lost 2 bases, and 2 bases had no gene match. CDR3 protein: CASSLWTGTNTGELFF. The CDR3 DNA sequence: TGTGCCAGCAGCTTATGGACAGGGACGAACACCGGGGAGCTGTTTTTT.

This sequence joins TRBV14 and TRBJ2-5; no clear D gene. The CDR3 length is 14 residues. Germline values: CDR1 SGHDN, CDR2 FVKESK. Trimming removed 1 base at V and 4 bases at J, with 10 bases between. The CDR3 coding sequence is TGTGCCAGCAGCCAAGCAAGATCAGGAGAGACCCAGTACTTC. Its protein is CASSQARSGETQYF.

V is TRBV3-1 (or the pseudogene TRBV3-2) and J is TRBJ2-3; 8 bases line up with TRBD1. This CDR3 is built from 16 residues. The germline CDR1 and CDR2 sequences are LGHDT and YNNKEL (reference sequence). J lost 5 bases, V lost 0 bases, and 7 bases had no gene match. CDR3: CASSQDNAGGRDTQYF. CDR3 sequence (DNA): TGTGCCAGCAGCCAAGATAACGCAGGGGGCAGAGATACGCAGTATTTT.

This chain links TRBV5-5 with TRBJ2-5; unclear D gene. The germline V and J ends were trimmed by 0 bases and 2 bases, with 11 bases remaining between them. This CDR3 has 15 residues. Germline CDR1 SGHKS, CDR2 YYEKEE (reference sequence). CDR3 in amino acids: CASSLADFKQETQYF. CDR3 sequence (DNA): TGTGCCAGCAGCTTGGCCGACTTTAAACAAGAGACCCAGTACTTC.

This chain joins TRBV5-1 and TRBJ2-1, with 9 bases aligning to TRBD2. V lost 4 bases and J lost 0; bases outside the gene matches: 17. The CDR3 length is 20 residues. The germline gives CDR1 SGHRS, CDR2 YFSETQ. Here the CDR3 reads CASSPGPASGTVPSYNEQFF. The CDR3 region has the DNA TGCGCCAGCAGCCCAGGTCCGGCTAGCGGGACCGTTCCCTCCTACAATGAGCAGTTCTTC.

The chain couples TRBV4-1 to TRBJ1-1; TRBD1 is a possible D gene (6 bases). V lost 4 bases to trimming and J lost 8 bases, with 11 bases between them. Germline lookup yields CDR1 MGHRA and CDR2 YSYEKL. The CDR3 sequence is 12 residues long. CDR3 coding DNA: TGCGCCAGCAGCCCAGGACAGCGAGAAGCTTTCTTT. The encoded protein is CASSPGQREAFF.

The chain couples TRBV19 to TRBJ1-2; TRBD1 agrees at 9 bases. The germline V gene has CDR1 LNHDA and CDR2 SQIVND (reference sequence). The junction had 13 bases not matched to a gene; V was cut back by 11 bases and J by 0 bases. CDR3 length: 16 residues. The DNA of the CDR3 is TGTGCCCACCCCCCGGGACAGGGCCCCTCTAACTATGGCTACACCTTC. This gives the protein CAHPPGQGPSNYGYTF.

The chain is built from TRBV7-4 and TRBJ1-5, with unresolved D. V lost 3 bases to trimming and J lost 0 bases, with 21 bases between them. In germline, CDR1 is SGHVT, CDR2 SQSDAQ. The length of the CDR3 is 19 residues. For the CDR3, the DNA is TGTGCCAGCAGCTTTAGGTGGCCAGGCGTTCCCTATAGCAATCAGCCCCAGCATTTT. Protein sequence: CASSFRWPGVPYSNQPQHF. The variable domain in full, completed from reference TRBV7-4 and TRBJ1-5, reads GAGVSQSPRYKVAKRGRDVALRCDSISGHVTLYWYRQTLGQGSEVLTYSQSDAQRDKSGRPSGRFSAERPERSVSTLKIQRTEQGDSAVYLCASSFRWPGVPYSNQPQHFGDGTRLSIL.

This clone was seen a single time. This chain uses TRBV2 with TRBJ1-5, with D possibly being TRBD1 (5 bases). V lost 8 bases to trimming and J lost 1 base, with 9 bases between them. Germline CDR1 SNHLY, CDR2 FYNNEI. The CDR3 is 13 amino acids. Written as DNA, the CDR3 is TGTGCCAGCCGAGACAGAAGCAATCAGCCCCAGCATTTT. It translates to CASRDRSNQPQHF.

This sequence joins TRBV19 and TRBJ1-1, with 7 bases aligning to TRBD1. This CDR3 is built from 14 residues. The V segment lost 6 bases and the J segment 4 bases; nucleotides outside the gene matches: 8. Germline V gives CDR1 LNHDA, CDR2 SQIVND (reference sequence). Here the CDR3 DNA reads TGTGCCAGTAGCCTCGACAGGGACTTCACTGAAGCTTTCTTT. Its translation is CASSLDRDFTEAFF.